This TCR beta chain was recorded in a study of blood T cell repertoires in COVID-19. Study details: The United States, Italy and Spain supplied acute and convalescent COVID-19 samples. Sample material is recorded as cDNA or gDNA derived from T cells, B-cell-depleted T cells, or PBMCs.

As handled by the study authors: Counts of nucleated cells, estimated from reference gene primer amplification, were obtained. Sequenced by immunoSEQ multiplex PCR; TCRdb stores in-frame clones only, minus some. D and trimming were read from the DNA, whereas the V and J calls and clone size are those reported in that table. This sample yields around 80,000 clones, of which around three quarters are seen a single time; less than 20% belongs to the top ten. CDR3 length: 14 residues. Germline trimming cut 5 bases from V and 2 bases from J; bases unmatched to any gene: 4. Germline assignment: CDR1 PRHDT and CDR2 FYEKMQ (reference sequence).

The sequencing input was peripheral blood. The origin of this receptor is a woman aged 80 or older with active or convalescent COVID-19. J is TRBJ2-3 and V is TRBV13, with TRBD1 identical over 7 bases. CDR3: CASSDRESTDTQYF. The CDR3 DNA sequence: TGTGCCAGCAGCGACAGGGAATCCACAGATACGCAGTATTTT.